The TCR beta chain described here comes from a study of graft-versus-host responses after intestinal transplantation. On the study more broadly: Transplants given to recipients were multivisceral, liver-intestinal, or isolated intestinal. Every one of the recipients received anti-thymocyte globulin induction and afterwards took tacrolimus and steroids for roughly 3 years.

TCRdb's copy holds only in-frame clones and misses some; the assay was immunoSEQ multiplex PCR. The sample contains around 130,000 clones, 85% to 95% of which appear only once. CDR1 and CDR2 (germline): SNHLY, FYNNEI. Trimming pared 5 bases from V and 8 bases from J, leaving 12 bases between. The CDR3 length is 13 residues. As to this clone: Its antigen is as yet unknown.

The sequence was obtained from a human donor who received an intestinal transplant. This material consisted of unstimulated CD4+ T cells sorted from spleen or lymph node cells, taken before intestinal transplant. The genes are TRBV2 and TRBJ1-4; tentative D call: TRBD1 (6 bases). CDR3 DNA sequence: TGTGCCAGCAGTACAGGGACTTTCGAAAAACTGTTTTTT. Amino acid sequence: CASSTGTFEKLFF.